Below are 11 T cell receptor beta chains sequenced from a single sample in a study of cytomegalovirus exposure and HLA in healthy donors. In the PCR, 60 Vbeta and 13 Jbeta primers were used. TCRdb's copy holds only in-frame clones and misses some; the assay was immunoSEQ multiplex PCR. The sample contains approximately 160,000 clones, approximately 70% of which appear only once. The sequenced sample consisted of PBMCs. These receptors were collected from a man between 18 and 29 years old in good health and CMV-seropositive.

Worth noting for this clone: An end of the junction differs from the germline gene, which may be a read error. The rearrangement joins TRBV7-7 to TRBJ2-2; D gene ambiguous. The CDR3 totals 15 residues. CDR1 and CDR2 from the germline V gene are SSHAT and FNYEAQ (reference sequence). CDR3 region: CASRAEPYDTGELFF. CDR3 sequence (DNA): TGTGCTAGCAGAGCCGAGCCGTATGACACCGGGGAGCTGTTTTTT.

There are a few counts of this clone. The V and J genes are TRBV29-1 and TRBJ2-7; D unresolved. Germline CDR1 SQVTM, CDR2 ANQGSEA. The V and J ends lost 4 bases and 5 bases respectively, with 18 bases between them. There are 14 residues in the CDR3. CDR3 sequence: CSVVPSALVHEQYV. CDR3 DNA: TGCAGCGTTGTTCCATCGGCTCTAGTCCACGAGCAGTACGTC.

The CDR3 coding sequence is TGTGCCAGCAGCAATTGGGACAGGGAAAGGAATGAGCAGTTCTTC. Its translation is CASSNWDRERNEQFF. The chain is built from TRBV5-6 and TRBJ2-1; TRBD1 matches at 9 bases. This CDR3 spans 15 amino acids. V dropped 4 bases and J dropped 7; count of bases not matched to a gene: 9. Germline lookup yields CDR1 SGHDT and CDR2 YYEEEE.

Comment on this clone: The junction and the germline gene differ at one end; a read error may be behind it. The sample carries other DNA sequences with the same CDR3. This chain uses TRBV27 with TRBJ1-1, with D possibly TRBD1 on 6 matching bases. Germline V gene data show CDR1 as MNHEY and CDR2 as SMNVEV (reference sequence). CDR3 length: 11 amino acids. In DNA form, the CDR3 reads TGTGCCAGCAGTTTTGGACAGACAGCTTTTTTT. Amino acid sequence: CASSFGQTAFF.

V and J are TRBV15 and TRBJ1-2; 7 nucleotides agree with TRBD1. The CDR3 loop spans 14 amino acids. Germline V CDR1 and CDR2: LNHNV, YYDKDF (reference sequence). Trimming removed 0 bases from V and 4 bases from J; junction bases left unmatched: 2. The CDR3 loop is CATSREGDSYGYTF. The CDR3 DNA reads TGTGCCACCAGCAGAGAGGGGGACAGCTATGGCTACACCTTC. Complete variable domain (other parts from reference TRBV15 and TRBJ1-2): DAMVIQNPRYQVTQFGKPVTLSCSQTLNHNVMYWYQQKSSQAPKLLFHYYDKDFNNEADTPDNFQSRRPNTSFCFLDIRSPGLGDTAMYLCATSREGDSYGYTFGSGTRLTVV.

The chain recombines TRBV7-8 with TRBJ2-1; TRBD2 matches 11 bases. Germline loops: CDR1 SGHVS, CDR2 FQNEAQ. V was pared by 5 bases and J by 8 bases, with 8 bases of the junction left unmatched. This CDR3 comprises 15 residues. CDR3 residues: CASSPTSGSSDEQFF. The CDR3 region has the DNA TGTGCCAGCAGCCCTACTAGCGGGAGTTCCGATGAGCAGTTCTTC.

This clone has a single count. The chain recombines TRBV14 with TRBJ2-7, with D maybe TRBD2 (5 bases). V was clipped by 2 bases and J by 0 bases, with 8 bases between them. The CDR3 contains 14 residues. Germline V gives CDR1 SGHDN, CDR2 FVKESK. CDR3 coding DNA: TGTGCCAGCAGCCAAAGCGGCAGCTCCTACGAGCAGTACGTC. Its protein is CASSQSGSSYEQYV.

The V call is TRBV25-1, the J call TRBJ1-1; no clear D. V was shortened by 1 base and J by 1 base, with 10 bases between the two germline ends. This CDR3 contains 15 residues. Germline CDR1 MGHDK, CDR2 SYGVNS. The CDR3 region has the DNA TGTGCCAGCAGTGAATCTAACGATGGGAACACTGAAGCTTTCTTT. It specifies CASSESNDGNTEAFF.

The chain joins TRBV7-2 to TRBJ2-3, with D tentatively TRBD2 (7 bases). V was trimmed by 8 bases and J by 3 bases, leaving 21 bases between them. The CDR3 sequence is 16 residues long. Germline V CDR1 and CDR2: SGHTA, FQGNSA. The CDR3 loop reads CASSSTGGIRTDTQYF. The CDR3 DNA sequence: TGTGCCAGCTCATCAACGGGGGGCATAAGGACAGATACGCAGTATTTT.

This sequence joins TRBV6-1 and TRBJ1-2, with D maybe TRBD1 (5 bases). Germline CDR1 MNHNS, CDR2 SASEGT. This CDR3 has 13 amino acids. Trimming left V 8 bases short and J 7 bases short, with 17 bases between. CDR3 residues: CASGGRRASGYTF. The CDR3 bases are TGTGCCAGCGGGGGGAGAAGGGCGTCTGGCTACACCTTC.

The table lists this clone with a count of one. This rearrangement joins TRBV4-2 to TRBJ2-1, with 8 bases lining up with TRBD2. In germline, CDR1 is LGHNA, CDR2 YNFKEQ. The CDR3 length is 17 residues. With V trimmed by 4 bases and J by 5 bases, 13 bases remained unmatched. The CDR3, as DNA: TGTGCCAGCAGCCGGACCGGGGCGGGAGGCCCTAACAATGAGCAGTTCTTC. Translation: CASSRTGAGGPNNEQFF.